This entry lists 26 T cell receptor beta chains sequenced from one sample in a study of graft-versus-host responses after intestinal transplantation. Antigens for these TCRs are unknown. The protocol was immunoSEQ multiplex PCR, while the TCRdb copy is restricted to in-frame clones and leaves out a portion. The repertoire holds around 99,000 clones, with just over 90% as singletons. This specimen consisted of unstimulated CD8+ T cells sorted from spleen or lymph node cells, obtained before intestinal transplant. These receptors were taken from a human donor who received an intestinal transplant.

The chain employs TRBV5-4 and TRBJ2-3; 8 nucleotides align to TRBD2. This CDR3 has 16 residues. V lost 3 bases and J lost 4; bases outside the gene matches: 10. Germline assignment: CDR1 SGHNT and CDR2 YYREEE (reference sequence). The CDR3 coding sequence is TGTGCCAGCAGCTCCCCGGAGGAGCGGGGGCCAGATACGCAGTATTTT. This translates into CASSSPEERGPDTQYF. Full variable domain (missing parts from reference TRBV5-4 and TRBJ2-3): ETGVTQSPTHLIKTRGQQVTLRCSSQSGHNTVSWYQQALGQGPQFIFQYYREEENGRGNFPPRFSGLQFPNYSSELNVNALELDDSALYLCASSSPEERGPDTQYFGPGTRLTVL.

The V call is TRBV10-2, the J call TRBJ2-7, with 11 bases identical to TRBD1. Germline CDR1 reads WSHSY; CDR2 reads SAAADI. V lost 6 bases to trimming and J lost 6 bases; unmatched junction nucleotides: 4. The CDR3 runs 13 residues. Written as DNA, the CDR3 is TGCGCCAGCAGCCCGGGACAGGGGGTCGAGCAGTACTTC. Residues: CASSPGQGVEQYF.

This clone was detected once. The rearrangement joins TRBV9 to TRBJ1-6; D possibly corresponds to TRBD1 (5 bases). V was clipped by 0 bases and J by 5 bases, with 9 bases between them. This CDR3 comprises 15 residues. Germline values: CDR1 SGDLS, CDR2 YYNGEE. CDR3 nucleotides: TGTGCCAGCAGCGTAGGGGGGAGGAATAATTCACCCCTCCACTTT. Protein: CASSVGGRNNSPLHF.

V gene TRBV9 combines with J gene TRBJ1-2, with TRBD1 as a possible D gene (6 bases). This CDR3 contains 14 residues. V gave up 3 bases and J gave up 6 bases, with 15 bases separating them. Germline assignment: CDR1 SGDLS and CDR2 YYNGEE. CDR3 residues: CASSAFGRGNGYTF. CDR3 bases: TGTGCCAGCAGCGCGTTTGGCAGGGGAAATGGCTACACCTTC. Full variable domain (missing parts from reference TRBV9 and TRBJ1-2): DSGVTQTPKHLITATGQRVTLRCSPRSGDLSVYWYQQSLDQGLQFLIQYYNGEERAKGNILERFSAQQFPDLHSELNLSSLELGDSALYFCASSAFGRGNGYTFGSGTRLTVV.

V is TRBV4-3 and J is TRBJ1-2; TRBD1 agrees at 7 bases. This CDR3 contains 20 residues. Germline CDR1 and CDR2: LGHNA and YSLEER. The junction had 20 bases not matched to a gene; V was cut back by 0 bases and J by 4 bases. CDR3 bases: TGCGCCAGCAGCCAAGAGATAGTAGTAGGGGGCGAATTGGGGATCTATGGCTACACCTTC. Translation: CASSQEIVVGGELGIYGYTF.

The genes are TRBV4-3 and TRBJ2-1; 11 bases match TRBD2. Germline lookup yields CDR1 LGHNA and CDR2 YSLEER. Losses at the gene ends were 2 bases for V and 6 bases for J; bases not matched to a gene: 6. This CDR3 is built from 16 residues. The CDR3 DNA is TGCGCCAGCAGCCAATACCTCGGGACTAGCGGCAATGAGCAGTTCTTC. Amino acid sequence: CASSQYLGTSGNEQFF.

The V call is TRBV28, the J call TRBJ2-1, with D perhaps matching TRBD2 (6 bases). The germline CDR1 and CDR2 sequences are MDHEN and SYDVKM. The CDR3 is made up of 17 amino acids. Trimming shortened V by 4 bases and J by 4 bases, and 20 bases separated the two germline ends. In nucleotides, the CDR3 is TGTGCCAGCAGTTCAAAGATAGCGGTTAGCCCTTACAATGAGCAGTTCTTC. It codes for CASSSKIAVSPYNEQFF.

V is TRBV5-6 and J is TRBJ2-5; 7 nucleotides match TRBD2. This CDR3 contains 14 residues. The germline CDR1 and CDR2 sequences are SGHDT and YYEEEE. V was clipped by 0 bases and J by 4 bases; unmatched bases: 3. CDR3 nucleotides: TGTGCCAGCAGCTTGGAGACGGGGGGAGAGACCCAGTACTTC. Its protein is CASSLETGGETQYF.

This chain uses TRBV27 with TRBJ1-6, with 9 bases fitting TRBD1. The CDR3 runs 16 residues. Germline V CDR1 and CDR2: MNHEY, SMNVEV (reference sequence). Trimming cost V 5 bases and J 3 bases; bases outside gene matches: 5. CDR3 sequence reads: CASSPRDRDYNSPLHF. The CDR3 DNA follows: TGTGCCAGCAGTCCCCGGGACAGGGACTATAATTCACCCCTCCACTTT.

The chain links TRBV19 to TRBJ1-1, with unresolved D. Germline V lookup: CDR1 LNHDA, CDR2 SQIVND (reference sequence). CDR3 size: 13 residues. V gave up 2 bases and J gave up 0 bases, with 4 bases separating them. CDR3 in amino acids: CASSIPLNTEAFF. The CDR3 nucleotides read TGTGCCAGTAGTATACCCTTGAACACTGAAGCTTTCTTT.

CDR3 loop: CATLSDRDYGYTF. CDR3 sequence (DNA): TGTGCCACCCTCTCGGACAGGGACTATGGCTACACCTTC. The chain employs TRBV19 and TRBJ1-2; the match to TRBD1 covers 8 bases. The CDR3 is 13 amino acids. Germline V CDR1 and CDR2: LNHDA, SQIVND (reference sequence). With V trimmed by 10 bases and J by 3 bases, 7 bases remained unmatched.

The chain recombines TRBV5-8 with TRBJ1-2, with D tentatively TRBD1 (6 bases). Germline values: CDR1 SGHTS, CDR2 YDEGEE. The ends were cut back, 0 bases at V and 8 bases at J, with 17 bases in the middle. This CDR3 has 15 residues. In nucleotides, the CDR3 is TGTGCCAGCAGCTTGGCCTTGGACAGCCCCAGCGGCTACACCTTC. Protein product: CASSLALDSPSGYTF.

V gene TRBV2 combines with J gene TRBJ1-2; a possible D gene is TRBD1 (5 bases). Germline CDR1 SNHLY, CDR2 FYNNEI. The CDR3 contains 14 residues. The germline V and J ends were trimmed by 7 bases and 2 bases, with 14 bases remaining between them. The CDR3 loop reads CASMGDSFNYGYTF. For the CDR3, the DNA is TGTGCCAGCATGGGTGACAGTTTCAACTATGGCTACACCTTC.

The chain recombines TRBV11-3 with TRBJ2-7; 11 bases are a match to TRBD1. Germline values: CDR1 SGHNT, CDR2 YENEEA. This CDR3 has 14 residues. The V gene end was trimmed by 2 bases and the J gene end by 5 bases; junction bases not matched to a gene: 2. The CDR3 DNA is TGTGCCAGCAGCTTATTGGGACAGGGGGACGAGCAGTACTTC. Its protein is CASSLLGQGDEQYF.

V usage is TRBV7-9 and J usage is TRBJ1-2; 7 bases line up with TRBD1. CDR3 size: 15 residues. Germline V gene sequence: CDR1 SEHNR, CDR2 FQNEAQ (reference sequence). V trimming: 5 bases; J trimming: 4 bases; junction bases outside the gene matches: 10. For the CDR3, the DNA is TGTGCCAGCAGCCTTCCTTCCGGGACAGCCTATGGCTACACCTTC. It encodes CASSLPSGTAYGYTF.

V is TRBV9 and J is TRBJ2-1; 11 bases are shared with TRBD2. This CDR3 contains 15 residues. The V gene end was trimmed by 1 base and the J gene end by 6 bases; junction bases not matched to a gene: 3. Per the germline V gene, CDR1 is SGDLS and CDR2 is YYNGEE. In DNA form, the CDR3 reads TGTGCCAGCAGCGTAACTAGCGGGGGCTTCAATGAGCAGTTCTTC. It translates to CASSVTSGGFNEQFF.

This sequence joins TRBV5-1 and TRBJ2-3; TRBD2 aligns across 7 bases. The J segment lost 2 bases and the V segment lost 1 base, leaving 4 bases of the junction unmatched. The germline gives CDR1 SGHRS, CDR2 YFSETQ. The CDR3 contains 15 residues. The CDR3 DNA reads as TGCGCCAGCAGCTTGTCGGGGGGTTTCACAGATACGCAGTATTTT. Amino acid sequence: CASSLSGGFTDTQYF.

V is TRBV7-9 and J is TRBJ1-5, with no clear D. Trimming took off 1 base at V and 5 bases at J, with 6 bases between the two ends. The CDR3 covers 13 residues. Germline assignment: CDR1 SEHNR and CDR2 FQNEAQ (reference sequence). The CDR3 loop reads CASSLGEDQPQHF. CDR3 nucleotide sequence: TGTGCCAGCAGCTTAGGAGAGGATCAGCCCCAGCATTTT. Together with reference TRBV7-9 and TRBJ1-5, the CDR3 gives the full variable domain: DTGVSQNPRHKITKRGQNVTFRCDPISEHNRLYWYRQTLGQGPEFLTYFQNEAQLEKSRLLSDRFSAERPKGSFSTLEIQRTEQGDSAMYLCASSLGEDQPQHFGDGTRLSIL.

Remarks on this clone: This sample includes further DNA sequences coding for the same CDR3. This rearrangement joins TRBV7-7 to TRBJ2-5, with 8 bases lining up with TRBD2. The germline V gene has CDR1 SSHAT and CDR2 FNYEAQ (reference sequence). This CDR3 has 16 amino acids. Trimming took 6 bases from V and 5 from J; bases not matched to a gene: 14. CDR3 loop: CASSPRGGGPSETQYF. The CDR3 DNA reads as TGTGCCAGCAGTCCACGGGGCGGGGGGCCGTCGGAGACCCAGTACTTC.

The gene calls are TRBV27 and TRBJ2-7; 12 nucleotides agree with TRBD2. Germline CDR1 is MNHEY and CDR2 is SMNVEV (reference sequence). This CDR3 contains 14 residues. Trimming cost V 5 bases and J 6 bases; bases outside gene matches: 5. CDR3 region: CASSLAGGQFEQYF. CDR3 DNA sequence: TGTGCCAGCAGTCTAGCGGGGGGGCAGTTCGAGCAGTACTTC.

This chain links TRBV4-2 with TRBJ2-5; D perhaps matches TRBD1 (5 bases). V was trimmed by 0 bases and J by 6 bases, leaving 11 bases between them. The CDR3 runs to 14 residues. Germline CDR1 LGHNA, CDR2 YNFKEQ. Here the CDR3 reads CASSQDLLDKTQYF. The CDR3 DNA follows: TGTGCCAGCAGCCAAGACCTTTTGGACAAGACCCAGTACTTC.

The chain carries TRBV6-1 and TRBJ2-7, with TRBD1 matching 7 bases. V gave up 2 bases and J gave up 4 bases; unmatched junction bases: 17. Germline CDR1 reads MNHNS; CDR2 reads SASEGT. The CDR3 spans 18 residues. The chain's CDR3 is CASSESAHKMTGSYEQYF. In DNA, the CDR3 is TGTGCCAGCAGTGAATCAGCGCACAAAATGACAGGGTCATACGAGCAGTACTTC.

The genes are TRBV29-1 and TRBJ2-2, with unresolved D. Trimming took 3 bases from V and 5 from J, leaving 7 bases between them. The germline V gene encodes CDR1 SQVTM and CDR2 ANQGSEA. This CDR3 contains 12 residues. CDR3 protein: CSVEPGTGELFF. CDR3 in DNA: TGCAGCGTTGAGCCCGGTACCGGGGAGCTGTTTTTT.

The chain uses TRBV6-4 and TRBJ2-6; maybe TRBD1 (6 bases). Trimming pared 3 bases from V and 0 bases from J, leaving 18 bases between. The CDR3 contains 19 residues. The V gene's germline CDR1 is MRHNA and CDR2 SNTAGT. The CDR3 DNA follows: TGTGCCAGCAGTGAAAGGTCAGGGGACCTAAGCTCTGGGGCCAACGTCCTGACTTTC. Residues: CASSERSGDLSSGANVLTF.

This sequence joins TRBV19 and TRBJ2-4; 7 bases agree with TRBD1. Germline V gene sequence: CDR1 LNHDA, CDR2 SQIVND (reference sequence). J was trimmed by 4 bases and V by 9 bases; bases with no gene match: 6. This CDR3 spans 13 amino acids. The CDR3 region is CASELTGKNIQYF. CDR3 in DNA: TGTGCCAGCGAGCTGACAGGGAAAAACATTCAGTACTTC.

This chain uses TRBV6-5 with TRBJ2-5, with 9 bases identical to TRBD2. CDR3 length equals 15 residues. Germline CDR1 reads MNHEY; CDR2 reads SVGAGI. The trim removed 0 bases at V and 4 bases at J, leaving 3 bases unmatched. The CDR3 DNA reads TGTGCCAGCAGTTACTCCCTAGCGGGGAGAGAGACCCAGTACTTC. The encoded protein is CASSYSLAGRETQYF.